Listed below are T cell receptor beta chains from one sample, sequenced in a study of blood T cell repertoires in COVID-19. Some clones are missing from TCRdb's copy, which holds only in-frame ones; the method was immunoSEQ multiplex PCR. The sample carries 110,000 or so clones, around 64% recorded once. The sequenced material came from peripheral blood. These receptor sequences come from a woman between 40 and 50 years old with acute or convalescent COVID-19. Both conserved end residues are part of each CDR3. For some rows the clone size is stated as once, few or many, or as a class when expanded; others skip it.

clone_size: once; j_call: TRBJ1-5; v_call: TRBV27; cdr3_aa: CASRSGDHSNQPQHF
clone_size: NA; j_call: TRBJ2-3; v_call: TRBV5-1; cdr3_aa: CASSLAGGVTDTQYF
clone_size: NA; j_call: TRBJ2-1; v_call: TRBV27; cdr3_aa: CASSDPYSGVSSYNEQFF
clone_size: NA; j_call: TRBJ2-1; v_call: TRBV2; cdr3_aa: CASRAGTGRYEQFF
clone_size: few; j_call: TRBJ1-5; v_call: TRBV29-1; cdr3_aa: CSVARGLEQPQHF
clone_size: NA; j_call: TRBJ1-1; v_call: TRBV12-3/TRBV12-4; cdr3_aa: CASSFSRNTEAFF
clone_size: NA; j_call: TRBJ1-1; v_call: TRBV11-2; cdr3_aa: CASKSRTGERTEAFF
clone_size: many; j_call: TRBJ2-3; v_call: TRBV18; cdr3_aa: CASSPPGTELGTQYF
clone_size: NA; j_call: TRBJ1-2; v_call: TRBV28; cdr3_aa: CASSKIGTPKTYGYTF
clone_size: NA; j_call: TRBJ1-1; v_call: TRBV2; cdr3_aa: CASSGRGNTEAFF
clone_size: NA; j_call: TRBJ1-6; v_call: TRBV11-2; cdr3_aa: CASSLDPGGYSPLHF
clone_size: NA; j_call: TRBJ2-5; v_call: TRBV30; cdr3_aa: CAWETGTQETQYF
clone_size: NA; j_call: TRBJ2-7; v_call: TRBV7-9; cdr3_aa: CASSLVGQGVYEQYF
clone_size: NA; j_call: TRBJ1-6; v_call: TRBV2; cdr3_aa: CASSGQGGNSPLHF
clone_size: NA; j_call: TRBJ2-7; v_call: TRBV27; cdr3_aa: CASSQSHSELAGGPSYEQYF
clone_size: NA; j_call: TRBJ2-7; v_call: TRBV2; cdr3_aa: CASSGTRTGGKYEQYF
clone_size: few; j_call: TRBJ2-1; v_call: TRBV4-3; cdr3_aa: CASSQVDVRGEQFF
clone_size: NA; j_call: TRBJ1-1; v_call: TRBV7-6; cdr3_aa: CASSPGGSGQGNTEAFF
clone_size: once; j_call: TRBJ1-5; v_call: TRBV7-9; cdr3_aa: CASGRINSNQPQHF
clone_size: NA; j_call: TRBJ1-4; v_call: TRBV7-9; cdr3_aa: CASSLVRDSDRTNEKLFF
clone_size: NA; j_call: TRBJ2-5; v_call: TRBV6-2/TRBV6-3; cdr3_aa: CASSRGLAGAQETQYF
clone_size: few; j_call: TRBJ1-4; v_call: TRBV28; cdr3_aa: CASSHSRGQLFF
clone_size: NA; j_call: TRBJ1-5; v_call: TRBV7-9; cdr3_aa: CASSSGVGDKHF
clone_size: NA; j_call: TRBJ2-2; v_call: TRBV4-2; cdr3_aa: CASSQDVATRGTGELFF
clone_size: once; j_call: TRBJ2-7; v_call: TRBV30; cdr3_aa: CAWSPGPYEQYF
clone_size: NA; j_call: TRBJ2-3; v_call: TRBV7-9; cdr3_aa: CATHSGGPTDTQYF
clone_size: NA; j_call: TRBJ2-2; v_call: TRBV7-9; cdr3_aa: CASSFGTRRTGELFF
clone_size: few; j_call: TRBJ1-2; v_call: TRBV9; cdr3_aa: CASSSPRAGASSYYGYTF
clone_size: NA; j_call: TRBJ1-1; v_call: TRBV2; cdr3_aa: CASRVGQGDNGAFF
clone_size: many; j_call: TRBJ1-5; v_call: TRBV30; cdr3_aa: CAWSPTGNQPQHF
clone_size: once; j_call: TRBJ1-6; v_call: TRBV30; cdr3_aa: CAWSAGQGNSPLHF
clone_size: NA; j_call: TRBJ1-1; v_call: TRBV28; cdr3_aa: CASSLAMGGTEAFF
clone_size: NA; j_call: TRBJ1-4; v_call: TRBV19; cdr3_aa: CASSITPWSEKLFF
clone_size: NA; j_call: TRBJ1-1; v_call: TRBV11-2; cdr3_aa: CASSLRGTGNTEAFF
clone_size: NA; j_call: TRBJ1-1; v_call: TRBV5-1; cdr3_aa: CASPGGDTEAFF
clone_size: NA; j_call: TRBJ2-5; v_call: TRBV20-1; cdr3_aa: CSASHGTSGGAAQYF
clone_size: once; j_call: TRBJ2-7; v_call: TRBV2; cdr3_aa: CASSDRDRAAYEQYF
clone_size: NA; j_call: TRBJ2-3; v_call: TRBV12-3/TRBV12-4; cdr3_aa: CASSPGEVDTQYF
clone_size: few; j_call: TRBJ2-7; v_call: TRBV27; cdr3_aa: CASRRGRDSYEQYF
clone_size: NA; j_call: TRBJ2-1; v_call: TRBV19; cdr3_aa: CASSIRSGSYNEQFF
clone_size: NA; j_call: TRBJ1-4; v_call: TRBV28; cdr3_aa: CASGPLDRAHF
clone_size: NA; j_call: TRBJ2-5; v_call: TRBV5-1; cdr3_aa: CASSYGQEETQYF
clone_size: NA; j_call: TRBJ2-7; v_call: TRBV5-5; cdr3_aa: CASSFGTVHVSYEQYF
clone_size: few; j_call: TRBJ1-6; v_call: TRBV11-2; cdr3_aa: CASSLEPGANSPLHF
clone_size: NA; j_call: TRBJ1-1; v_call: TRBV19; cdr3_aa: CATFPAQGQTEAFF
clone_size: NA; j_call: TRBJ2-7; v_call: TRBV24-1; cdr3_aa: CATSDFPGGYEQYF
clone_size: few; j_call: TRBJ1-5; v_call: TRBV10-3; cdr3_aa: CAISERASGSNQPQHF
clone_size: NA; j_call: TRBJ1-1; v_call: TRBV19; cdr3_aa: CASKGGGGAEAFF
clone_size: once; j_call: TRBJ2-5; v_call: TRBV25-1; cdr3_aa: CASSELAGGLQETQYF
clone_size: NA; j_call: TRBJ2-7; v_call: TRBV3-1/TRBV3-2; cdr3_aa: CASSQEGGSYEQYF